These 15 T cell receptor beta chains originate from one sample sequenced in a study of cytomegalovirus exposure and HLA in healthy donors. PCR used 60 Vbeta primers and 13 Jbeta primers. Sequencing used immunoSEQ multiplex PCR; TCRdb keeps in-frame clones, though not all of them. Found here are roughly 290,000 clones, around 90% of them singletons; the top ten hold about 2%. Sequenced input: PBMCs. The source of these receptors is a young woman in good health and CMV-seronegative.

The genes are TRBV9 and TRBJ2-2, with TRBD2 identical over 14 bases. This CDR3 has 17 amino acids. The V gene end was trimmed by 3 bases and the J gene end by 7 bases; junction bases not matched to a gene: 8. The V gene's germline CDR1 is SGDLS and CDR2 YYNGEE. The CDR3 reads CASSERLAGGPSGELFF. The CDR3 DNA is TGTGCCAGCAGCGAGAGACTAGCGGGGGGGCCTAGCGGGGAGCTGTTTTTT.

V gene TRBV19 combines with J gene TRBJ2-1; TRBD1 matches 7 bases. This CDR3 spans 15 amino acids. In germline, CDR1 is LNHDA, CDR2 SQIVND (reference sequence). Trimming at V came to 6 bases and at J to 0 bases, leaving 5 bases not matched to a gene. CDR3 amino acids: CASRPGQFSYNEQFF. CDR3 DNA sequence: TGTGCCAGTAGACCGGGACAGTTCTCCTACAATGAGCAGTTCTTC.

The chain joins TRBV5-6 to TRBJ1-2; D call uncertain. The CDR3 sequence is 13 residues long. Per the germline V gene, CDR1 is SGHDT and CDR2 is YYEEEE. Between the trimmed V and J ends, which lost 1 base and 7 bases, there was a span of 11 bases. The chain's CDR3 is CASSLSFSGGYTF. The CDR3 region has the DNA TGTGCCAGCAGCTTGAGCTTTTCGGGTGGCTACACCTTC. The full variable domain, its missing parts supplied by reference TRBV5-6 and TRBJ1-2, is DAGVTQSPTHLIKTRGQQVTLRCSPKSGHDTVSWYQQALGQGPQFIFQYYEEEERQRGNFPDRFSGHQFPNYSSELNVNALLLGDSALYLCASSLSFSGGYTFGSGTRLTVV.

The rearrangement joins TRBV30 to TRBJ2-7, with a tentative D call TRBD2 (6 bases). V was trimmed by 1 base and J by 3 bases, leaving 16 bases between them. The CDR3 loop spans 15 amino acids. CDR1 is GTSNPN and CDR2 is SVGIG in the germline V gene (reference sequence). CDR3 sequence (DNA): TGTGCCTGGAGTGGGCTCGCGGGACCGAGCTACGAGCAGTACTTC. It encodes CAWSGLAGPSYEQYF.

The rearrangement joins TRBV2 to TRBJ1-1; maybe TRBD1 (6 bases). The CDR3 covers 13 residues. The germline V and J ends were trimmed by 9 bases and 1 base, with 12 bases remaining between them. CDR1 and CDR2 from the germline V gene are SNHLY and FYNNEI. In DNA form, the CDR3 reads TGTGCCAGACACATAGGGGGGAACACTGAAGCTTTCTTT. Its translation: CARHIGGNTEAFF.

This clone was counted only a few times. The CDR3: CASSLRGGNTEAFF. The CDR3 nucleotides are TGCGCCAGCAGCTTGAGAGGGGGGAACACTGAAGCTTTCTTT. V is TRBV5-1 and J is TRBJ1-1, with D perhaps matching TRBD1 (6 bases). Trimming cost V 1 base and J 1 base, with 8 bases left between them. CDR1 and CDR2 from the germline V gene are SGHRS and YFSETQ. The CDR3 is 14 amino acids. Supplemented by reference TRBV5-1 and TRBJ1-1, the full variable domain reads KAGVTQTPRYLIKTRGQQVTLSCSPISGHRSVSWYQQTPGQGLQFLFEYFSETQRNKGNFPGRFSGRQFSNSRSEMNVSTLELGDSALYLCASSLRGGNTEAFFGQGTRLTVV.

The chain employs TRBV5-5 and TRBJ1-6, with D maybe TRBD1 (6 bases). Trimming cost V 0 bases and J 7 bases, with 8 bases left between them. The CDR3 has 14 residues. The germline gives CDR1 SGHKS, CDR2 YYEKEE (reference sequence). The CDR3 loop is CASSLGGGNSPLHF. The CDR3 bases are TGTGCCAGCAGCTTGGGTGGGGGCAATTCACCCCTCCACTTT.

There are a few counts of this clone. This chain joins TRBV7-6 and TRBJ2-5, with TRBD2 matching over 14 bases. Trimming at V came to 1 base and at J to 2 bases, leaving 12 bases not matched to a gene. Germline V CDR1 and CDR2: SGHVS, FNYEAQ. The CDR3 runs to 20 residues. The CDR3 DNA is TGTGCCAGCAGCTTAGTACCGCCCGGGACTAGCGGGGGCAAACAAGAGACCCAGTACTTC. As protein: CASSLVPPGTSGGKQETQYF.

The rearrangement joins TRBV2 to TRBJ2-1; D unclear. Germline loops: CDR1 SNHLY, CDR2 FYNNEI. V was pared by 8 bases and J by 5 bases, with 16 bases between. CDR3 length: 14 residues. The CDR3 is CASVSSESHNEQFF. The CDR3 nucleotides read TGTGCCAGCGTGAGTTCGGAGTCTCACAATGAGCAGTTCTTC.

This chain connects TRBV6-5 to TRBJ2-7; maybe TRBD1 (6 bases). The CDR3 length is 15 residues. V lost 7 bases and J 3 bases, leaving 19 bases between the germline ends. Germline V gene sequence: CDR1 MNHEY, CDR2 SVGAGI. The CDR3 protein is CASIVAKGTRYEQYF. Here the CDR3 DNA reads TGTGCCAGCATAGTAGCGAAGGGGACACGCTACGAGCAGTACTTC.

This chain connects TRBV27 to TRBJ2-5, with 8 bases matching TRBD1. There are 14 residues in the CDR3. Germline CDR1 MNHEY, CDR2 SMNVEV (reference sequence). V was clipped by 4 bases and J by 4 bases; unmatched bases: 5. This chain's CDR3 is CASSSRTGRETQYF. DNA for the CDR3: TGTGCCAGCAGTTCCCGGACAGGGAGAGAGACCCAGTACTTC.

Notes on this clone: One junction end disagrees with the germline gene, perhaps due to a read error. V usage is TRBV7-9 and J usage is TRBJ1-1; no firm D call. The CDR3 covers 12 residues. The germline V gene encodes CDR1 SEHNR and CDR2 FQNEAQ (reference sequence). In DNA, the CDR3 is TGTTCCAGCAGCTCATGGCAGAATGAAGCTTTCTTT. Translated: CSSSSWQNEAFF.

The chain joins TRBV29-1 to TRBJ2-2, with D possibly matching TRBD1 (6 bases). Germline CDR1 and CDR2: SQVTM and ANQGSEA. The CDR3 sequence is 14 residues long. V lost 6 bases and J 4 bases, leaving 15 bases between the germline ends. The CDR3 here is CSVDEGQPTGELFF. DNA for the CDR3: TGCAGCGTCGATGAAGGACAGCCCACCGGGGAGCTGTTTTTT.

The chain uses TRBV2 and TRBJ1-4; 7 bases agree with TRBD1. Per germline, CDR1 SNHLY and CDR2 FYNNEI. The CDR3 spans 14 residues. J was trimmed by 7 bases and V by 6 bases; bases with no gene match: 8. This CDR3 is CASRIQGNSEKLFF. CDR3 nucleotide sequence: TGTGCCAGCAGGATACAGGGGAATAGTGAAAAACTGTTTTTT.

This rearrangement joins TRBV23-1 to TRBJ2-7; TRBD1 agrees at 7 bases. TRBV23-1 is noted as an ORF with a role that remains uncertain. Trimming at V came to 2 bases and at J to 2 bases, leaving 3 bases not matched to a gene. The CDR3 runs to 14 residues. The CDR3 spells CASSQEGAPYEQYF. CDR3 nucleotides: TGCGCCAGCAGTCAAGAGGGGGCTCCCTACGAGCAGTACTTC.